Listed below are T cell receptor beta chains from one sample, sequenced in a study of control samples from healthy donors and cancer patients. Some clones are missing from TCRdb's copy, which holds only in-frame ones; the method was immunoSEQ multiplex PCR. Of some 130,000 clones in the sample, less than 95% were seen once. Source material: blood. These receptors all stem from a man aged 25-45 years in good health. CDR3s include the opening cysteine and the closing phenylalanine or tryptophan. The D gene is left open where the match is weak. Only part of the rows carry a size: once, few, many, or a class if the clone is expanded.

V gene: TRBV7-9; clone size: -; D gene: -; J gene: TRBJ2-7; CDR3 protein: CASSLARGTSYEQYF; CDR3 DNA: TGTGCCAGCAGCTTGGCACGGGGGACCTCCTACGAGCAGTACTTC
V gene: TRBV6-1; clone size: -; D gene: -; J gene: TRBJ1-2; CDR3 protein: CASSEVDDSGVYGYTF; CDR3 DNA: TGTGCCAGCAGTGAAGTAGATGACAGTGGTGTCTATGGCTACACCTTC
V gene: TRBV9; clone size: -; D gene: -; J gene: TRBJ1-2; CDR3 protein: CASSPIAFGHPNYGYTF; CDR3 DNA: TGTGCCAGCAGCCCAATCGCTTTTGGACATCCTAACTATGGCTACACCTTC
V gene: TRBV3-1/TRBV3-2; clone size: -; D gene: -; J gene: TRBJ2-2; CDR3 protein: CASSEDPLVTDHTGELFF; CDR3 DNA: TGTGCCAGCAGCGAAGACCCTTTAGTGACAGACCACACCGGGGAGCTGTTTTTT
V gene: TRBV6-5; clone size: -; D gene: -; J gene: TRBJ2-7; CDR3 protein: CASSYSGVRGNDEQYF; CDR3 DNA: TGTGCCAGCAGTTACTCCGGAGTGCGGGGCAACGACGAGCAGTACTTC
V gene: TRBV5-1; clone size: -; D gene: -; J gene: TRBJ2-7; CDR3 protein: CASSTYRDPRIYEQYF; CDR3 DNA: TGCGCCAGCAGCACTTACCGGGACCCGCGGATCTACGAGCAGTACTTC
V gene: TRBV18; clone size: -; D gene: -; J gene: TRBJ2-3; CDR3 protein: CASSLGQPTDTQYF; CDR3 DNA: TGTGCCAGCTCCCTCGGACAACCCACAGATACGCAGTATTTT
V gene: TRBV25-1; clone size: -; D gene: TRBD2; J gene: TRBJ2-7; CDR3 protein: CANLFSKRGGYEQYF; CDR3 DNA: TGTGCCAACCTCTTCTCCAAGCGGGGTGGCTACGAGCAGTACTTC
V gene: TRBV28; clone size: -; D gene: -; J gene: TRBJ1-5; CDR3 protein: CASSSNNQPQHF; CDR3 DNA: TGTGCCAGCAGCTCAAACAATCAGCCCCAGCATTTT
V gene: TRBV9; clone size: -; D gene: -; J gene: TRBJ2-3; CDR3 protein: CASNGGGSSTDTQYF; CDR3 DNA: TGTGCCAGCAACGGTGGGGGGTCGAGCACAGATACGCAGTATTTT
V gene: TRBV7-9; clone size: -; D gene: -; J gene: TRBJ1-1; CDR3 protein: CASSSRQAANTEAFF; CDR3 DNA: TGTGCCAGCAGCTCCAGACAGGCAGCGAACACTGAAGCTTTCTTT
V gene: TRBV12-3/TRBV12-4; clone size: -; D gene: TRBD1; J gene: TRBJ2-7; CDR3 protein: CASSYRGPYEQYF; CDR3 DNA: TGTGCCAGCAGTTATAGGGGGCCCTACGAGCAGTACTTC
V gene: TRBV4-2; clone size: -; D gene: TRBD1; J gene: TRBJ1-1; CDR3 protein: CASSPRGWTEAFF; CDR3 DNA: TGTGCCAGCAGCCCCAGGGGGTGGACTGAAGCTTTCTTT
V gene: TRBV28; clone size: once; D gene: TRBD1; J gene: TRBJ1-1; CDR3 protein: CASSFIRTGNTEAFF; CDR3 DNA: TGTGCCAGCAGTTTTATCCGGACAGGGAACACTGAAGCTTTCTTT
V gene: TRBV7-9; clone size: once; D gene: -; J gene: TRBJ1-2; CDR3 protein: CASSTPNYGYTF; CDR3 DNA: TGTGCCAGCAGCACGCCAAACTATGGCTACACCTTC
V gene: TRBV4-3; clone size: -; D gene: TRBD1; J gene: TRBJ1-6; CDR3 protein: CASGDSEVSPLHF; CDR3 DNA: TGCGCCAGCGGGGACAGTGAGGTTTCACCCCTCCACTTT
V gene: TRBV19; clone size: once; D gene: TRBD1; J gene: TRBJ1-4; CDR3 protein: CASSIGQGASEKLFF; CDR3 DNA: TGTGCCAGTAGTATCGGACAGGGGGCTTCTGAAAAACTGTTTTTT
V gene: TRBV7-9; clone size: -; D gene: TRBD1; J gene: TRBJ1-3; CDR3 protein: CASSRDRETSLAGNTIYF; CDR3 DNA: TGTGCCAGCAGCCGAGACAGGGAGACGTCCCTTGCTGGAAACACCATATATTTT
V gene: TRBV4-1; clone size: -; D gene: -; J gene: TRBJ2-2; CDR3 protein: CASRVQGAGELFF; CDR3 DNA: TGCGCCAGCAGGGTACAGGGCGCCGGGGAGCTGTTTTTT
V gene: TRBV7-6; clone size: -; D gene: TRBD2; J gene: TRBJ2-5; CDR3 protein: CASSLQGLAGGGYQETQYF; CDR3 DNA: TGTGCCAGCAGCTTACAGGGACTAGCGGGGGGCGGGTACCAAGAGACCCAGTACTTC
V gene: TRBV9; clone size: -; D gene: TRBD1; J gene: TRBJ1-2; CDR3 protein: CASSVGDRGLLGYTF; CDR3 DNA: TGTGCCAGCAGCGTAGGGGACAGGGGGCTCCTAGGGTACACCTTC
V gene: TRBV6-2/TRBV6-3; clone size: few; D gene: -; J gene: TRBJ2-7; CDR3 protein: CASSYSGIIGYEQYF; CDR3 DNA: TGTGCCAGCAGTTACTCGGGGATTATTGGCTACGAGCAGTACTTC
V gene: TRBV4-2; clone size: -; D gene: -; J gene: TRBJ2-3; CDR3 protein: CASRGYGGGRADTQYF; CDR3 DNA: TGTGCCAGCAGAGGCTATGGGGGGGGCCGTGCAGATACGCAGTATTTT
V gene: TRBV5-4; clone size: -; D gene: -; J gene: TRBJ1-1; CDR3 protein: CASTLRGNTEAFF; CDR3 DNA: TGTGCCAGCACCTTGAGGGGAAACACTGAAGCTTTCTTT
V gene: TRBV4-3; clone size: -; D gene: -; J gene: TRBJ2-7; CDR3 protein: CASSQENGGSYEQYF; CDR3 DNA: TGCGCCAGCAGCCAAGAAAACGGAGGTAGCTACGAGCAGTACTTC
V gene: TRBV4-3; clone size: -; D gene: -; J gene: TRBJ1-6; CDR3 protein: CASSHREFRYVYNSPLHF; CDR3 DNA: TGCGCCAGCAGCCACCGGGAGTTTCGATATGTTTATAATTCACCCCTCCACTTT
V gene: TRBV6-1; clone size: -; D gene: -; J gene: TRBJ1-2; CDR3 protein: CASSEGSGLYGYTF; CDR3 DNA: TGTGCCAGCAGTGAAGGATCAGGCCTCTATGGCTACACCTTC
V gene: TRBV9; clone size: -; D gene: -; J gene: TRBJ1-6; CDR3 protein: CASSGGNSPLHF; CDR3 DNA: TGTGCCAGCAGCGGCGGGAATTCACCCCTCCACTTT
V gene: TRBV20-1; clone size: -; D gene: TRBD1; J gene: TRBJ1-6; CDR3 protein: CSASPEGRDRHNSPLHF; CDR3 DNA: TGCAGTGCTAGTCCGGAAGGGAGGGACAGGCATAATTCACCCCTCCACTTT
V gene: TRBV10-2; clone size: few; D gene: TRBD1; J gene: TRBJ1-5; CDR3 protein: CASSESEGAGQPQHF; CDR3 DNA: TGCGCCAGCAGTGAGTCTGAGGGGGCAGGGCAGCCCCAGCATTTT
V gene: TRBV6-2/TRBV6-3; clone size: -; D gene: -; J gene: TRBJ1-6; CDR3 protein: CASSYSPGTYSPLHF; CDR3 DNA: TGTGCCAGCAGTTACTCTCCAGGAACCTATTCACCCCTCCACTTT
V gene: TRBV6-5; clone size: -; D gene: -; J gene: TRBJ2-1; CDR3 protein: CATMAGTNEQFF; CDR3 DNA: TGTGCCACCATGGCGGGGACCAATGAGCAGTTCTTC